The entry below describes one T cell receptor beta chain. Germline V gene lookup returns CDR1 LGHDT and CDR2 YNNKEL (reference sequence). V lost 0 bases, J lost 3 bases, and 23 bases lay in between. This CDR3 comprises 19 residues. Recruited during active infection, patients (from Seattle) were subsequently followed longitudinally. This sample was taken from a study of blood T cell repertoires in COVID-19. Across the study: Sources were T cells, B-cell-depleted T cells, or PBMCs; the material itself was cDNA or gDNA.

Data came from immunoSEQ multiplex PCR; TCRdb stores just in-frame clones and leaves some out. The repertoire consists of roughly 210,000 clones, with 84% occurring once and the leading ten covering roughly a tenth. This clonotype originated in a woman older than 75 with COVID-19, enrolled during active disease. This chain links TRBV3-1 (or the pseudogene TRBV3-2) with TRBJ1-2; weak D call: TRBD1 (6 bases). The sequenced material came from peripheral blood. The CDR3 sequence is CASSQDRGAGAGLYYGYTF. The DNA of the CDR3 is TGTGCCAGCAGCCAAGATCGGGGGGCAGGGGCCGGCCTCTACTATGGCTACACCTTC.